The source of this TCR beta chain is a study of T-cell memory formation after mild COVID-19. Background on the study: Largely donor-specific sequence clusters came from two donors. Notes on the study in general: Clones that contracted from day 15 to 85 had balanced CD4/CD8; later expanders were CD4+ biased.

Trimming removed 4 bases from V and 4 bases from J, with 14 bases in between. The germline V gene encodes CDR1 SGHRS and CDR2 YFSETQ. The CDR3 length is 15 residues. In regard to this clonotype: The antigen is unknown.

TCRdb reprocessed the 5' RACE reads with MiXCR, giving one entry per CDR3 protein. In the table there are approximately 100,000 distinct CDR3 sequences, around a quarter of which are singletons. This receptor was obtained from a man between 18 and 29 years old who had mild COVID-19 (a few samples of this study predate the infection). Cell type and time point are not known. The chain links TRBV5-1 to TRBJ2-2; D remains ambiguous. Specimen: PBMCs or a T cell subset sorted from them (not recorded which). CDR3 amino acids: CASSPEPAATGELFF. DNA for the CDR3: TGCGCCAGCAGCCCCGAGCCCGCAGCCACCGGGGAGCTGTTTTTT. Together with reference TRBV5-1 and TRBJ2-2, the CDR3 gives the full variable domain: KAGVTQTPRYLIKTRGQQVTLSCSPISGHRSVSWYQQTPGQGLQFLFEYFSETQRNKGNFPGRFSGRQFSNSRSEMNVSTLELGDSALYLCASSPEPAATGELFFGEGSRLTVL.